This T cell receptor (beta chain) originates from a study of prognosis after radiotherapy for stage I lung cancer. It was by two-round multiplex PCR that TCR beta CDR3 was amplified from genomic DNA. Individual primers that were specific to each TRBV and TRBJ gene served in first-round PCR. TCRdb reprocessed the multiplex PCR reads with MiXCR, giving one entry per CDR3 protein. Of around 13,000 distinct CDR3 sequences listed, 43% are singletons. V lost 2 bases and J 6 bases, leaving 13 bases between the germline ends. This CDR3 is 14 amino acids long. Sample: PBMCs, taken before or after stereotactic body radiation therapy (not recorded which). V gene TRBV12-3 or TRBV12-4 combines with J gene TRBJ1-2; weak D call: TRBD1 (5 bases). This receptor was taken from a donor aged 50 or older with non-small cell lung cancer. The CDR3 here is CASSLRGGIDGYTF. CDR3 coding DNA: TGTGCCAGCAGTTTAAGGGGAGGTATTGATGGCTACACCTTC.